This record looks at one T cell receptor (beta chain) sequence and its context. Original data processing: Researchers report that nucleated cell counts were estimated from reference gene primer amplification. Profiled with immunoSEQ multiplex PCR; TCRdb holds only in-frame clones, not every one. V and J calls plus clone size are reproduced from that table; the DNA served to infer D and trimming. The sample contains 300,000 to 450,000 clones, about 89% of which appear only once. The CDR3 contains 15 residues. The germline gives CDR1 MDHEN, CDR2 SYDVKM. Deletions cut 6 bases from V and 0 bases from J, with 14 bases between. This entry is derived from a study of blood T cell repertoires in COVID-19. Overall study: T cells, B-cell-depleted T cells, or PBMCs provided the cDNA or gDNA that served as material.

Patients at the Seattle site were enrolled during active infection and followed longitudinally. The rearrangement links TRBV28 to TRBJ1-1; D unclear. The sample consisted of peripheral blood. This receptor was obtained from a woman in her twenties or thirties with COVID-19, enrolled during active disease. The DNA for the CDR3 is TGTGCCAGCAGCAACCAGGTCCTTTTGAACACTGAAGCTTTCTTT. As protein: CASSNQVLLNTEAFF.